These 29 T cell receptor beta chains were sequenced from one sample in a study of cytomegalovirus exposure and HLA in healthy donors. Use of 60 Vbeta and 13 Jbeta primers characterized the PCR. Clones were read by immunoSEQ multiplex PCR, and TCRdb kept only the in-frame ones, dropping some. The sample includes fewer than 200,000 clones, 60% to 80% of them seen just once. The sequencing sample was made of PBMCs. Source of these receptors: a man younger than 45 in good health and CMV-seropositive.

V is TRBV9 and J is TRBJ2-2; 8 bases line up with TRBD2. V trimming: 0 bases; J trimming: 6 bases; junction bases outside the gene matches: 4. Germline V lookup: CDR1 SGDLS, CDR2 YYNGEE. CDR3 length: 15 residues. Here the CDR3 reads CASSVEGLDPGELFF. The CDR3 DNA sequence: TGTGCCAGCAGCGTAGAGGGACTAGACCCCGGGGAGCTGTTTTTT.

The chain joins TRBV6-6 to TRBJ2-1; tentative D call: TRBD1 (6 bases). Trimming pared 4 bases from V and 5 bases from J, leaving 18 bases between. CDR1 and CDR2 (germline): MNHNY, SVGAGI (reference sequence). CDR3 length: 16 residues. CDR3 region: CASSWDKMGYDNEQFF. The CDR3 nucleotides read TGTGCCAGCAGTTGGGACAAAATGGGATACGACAATGAGCAGTTCTTC.

This sequence joins TRBV11-2 and TRBJ2-7; 7 bases are shared with TRBD1. There are 19 residues in the CDR3. From germline, CDR1 is SGHAT and CDR2 FQNNGV. The J segment lost 0 bases and the V segment lost 0 bases, leaving 14 bases of the junction unmatched. CDR3 amino acids: CASSLEVGWAGGYSYEQYF. The CDR3 nucleotides read TGTGCCAGCAGCTTAGAGGTAGGGTGGGCAGGGGGATACTCCTACGAGCAGTACTTC.

The chain couples TRBV6-1 to TRBJ2-5; 10 bases map to TRBD1. The DNA end favors TRBJ2-7, so the J call may be wrong. This CDR3 region has 14 residues. CDR1 and CDR2 from the germline V gene are MNHNS and SASEGT. CDR3 loop: CASSVRGQGYEQYF. CDR3 DNA: TGTGCCAGCAGTGTCCGGGGACAGGGGTACGAGCAGTACTTC.

This clone was seen once. The gene calls are TRBV7-3 and TRBJ2-2; 7 bases are a match to TRBD1. CDR1 is SGHTA and CDR2 is FQGTGA in the germline V gene. This CDR3 is built from 14 residues. V lost 6 bases and J lost 4; bases outside the gene matches: 5. The CDR3 bases are TGTGCCAGCAGTGCACAGGGGTTCACCGGGGAGCTGTTTTTT. This sequence encodes CASSAQGFTGELFF.

CDR3 loop: CASKGQGRSLEQYF. Written as DNA, the CDR3 is TGTGCCAGTAAAGGACAGGGGAGATCGCTCGAGCAGTACTTC. V gene TRBV19 combines with J gene TRBJ2-7, with 9 bases fitting TRBD1. Per germline, CDR1 LNHDA and CDR2 SQIVND (reference sequence). CDR3 size: 14 residues. The J segment lost 6 bases and the V segment lost 7 bases, leaving 10 bases of the junction unmatched.

The rearrangement uses TRBV5-6 and TRBJ2-5; perhaps TRBD1 as D (6 bases). The V gene's germline CDR1 is SGHDT and CDR2 YYEEEE. V was trimmed by 3 bases and J by 5 bases, leaving 14 bases between them. This CDR3 contains 14 residues. CDR3 DNA sequence: TGTGCCAGCAGCTCTCCGGGACATCAGGAGACCCAGTACTTC. It translates to CASSSPGHQETQYF.

The V call is TRBV18, the J call TRBJ2-2; 10 positions match TRBD1. There are 16 residues in the CDR3. Trimming at V came to 0 bases and at J to 5 bases, leaving 3 bases not matched to a gene. Germline values: CDR1 KGHSH, CDR2 LQKENI. CDR3 protein: CASSPPGQGYTGELFF. The CDR3 bases are TGTGCCAGCTCACCACCGGGACAGGGGTATACCGGGGAGCTGTTTTTT.

This clone was found a few times. The V and J genes are TRBV2 and TRBJ2-1; 8 bases agree with TRBD1. Germline loops: CDR1 SNHLY, CDR2 FYNNEI. This CDR3 comprises 13 residues. V was clipped by 7 bases and J by 9 bases; unmatched bases: 8. Written as DNA, the CDR3 is TGTGCCAGCATGAGGGGACAGGAACGTGAGCAGTTCTTC. Amino acid sequence: CASMRGQEREQFF. Full variable domain (missing parts from reference TRBV2 and TRBJ2-1): EPEVTQTPSHQVTQMGQEVILRCVPISNHLYFYWYRQILGQKVEFLVSFYNNEISEKSEIFDDQFSVERPDGSNFTLKIRSTKLEDSAMYFCASMRGQEREQFFGPGTRLTVL.

This clone was seen a single time. The chain has TRBV7-2 and TRBJ1-2, with D tentatively TRBD1 (6 bases). Germline V gene sequence: CDR1 SGHTA, CDR2 FQGNSA. The V and J ends lost 5 bases and 0 bases respectively, with 13 bases between them. The CDR3 contains 15 residues. As DNA, the CDR3 is TGTGCCAGCAGCCTCGACAGGACCTCTAACTATGGCTACACCTTC. The encoded protein is CASSLDRTSNYGYTF.

The genes are TRBV19 and TRBJ2-2; maybe TRBD2 (7 bases). The CDR3 runs to 16 residues. Trimming shortened V by 5 bases and J by 5 bases, and 18 bases separated the two germline ends. Per the germline V gene, CDR1 is LNHDA and CDR2 is SQIVND (reference sequence). The CDR3: CASSPSGGRRTGELFF. The CDR3 nucleotides are TGTGCCAGTAGTCCCTCCGGGGGGCGCAGGACCGGGGAGCTGTTTTTT.

The CDR3 bases are TGCGCCAGCAGCCAAGAATTGCAGGGGGGCGAGCAGTACTTC. Encoded protein: CASSQELQGGEQYF. The gene calls are TRBV4-1 and TRBJ2-7; possibly TRBD1 for D (7 bases). Trimming took 0 bases from V and 6 from J, leaving 12 bases between them. Germline V gene sequence: CDR1 MGHRA, CDR2 YSYEKL. The CDR3 covers 14 residues.

This clone was seen just once. V and J are TRBV7-9 and TRBJ2-6; 8 bases are shared with TRBD1. V lost 1 base, J lost 3 bases, and 5 bases stayed unmatched. The CDR3 runs to 17 residues. Germline CDR1 reads SEHNR; CDR2 reads FQNEAQ (reference sequence). Here the CDR3 reads CASSLGAGGFGANVLTF. CDR3 coding DNA: TGTGCCAGCAGCTTAGGAGCAGGGGGCTTTGGGGCCAACGTCCTGACTTTC.

This clone was observed a few times. This sequence joins TRBV4-1 and TRBJ1-2; 10 bases are shared with TRBD1. In germline, CDR1 is MGHRA, CDR2 YSYEKL. The CDR3 runs 14 residues. With 4 bases clipped from V and 6 bases from J, the junction kept 5 bases outside the gene matches. CDR3 bases: TGCGCCAGCAGCCCGGACAGGGGGAATGATGGCTACACCTTC. Its protein product is CASSPDRGNDGYTF.

This clone appeared once. The rearrangement links TRBV7-2 to TRBJ2-7, with D perhaps TRBD1 (6 bases). Trimming stripped 7 bases from V and 5 bases from J, with 18 bases between. Per germline, CDR1 SGHTA and CDR2 FQGNSA. The CDR3 contains 14 residues. The CDR3 spells CASTIRTETNEQYF. The CDR3 coding sequence is TGTGCCAGCACCATAAGGACAGAGACCAACGAGCAGTACTTC.

Regarding this clone: Other DNA sequences in the same sample also yield this CDR3. The chain couples TRBV7-3 to TRBJ2-2; tentative D call: TRBD2 (6 bases). V was clipped by 1 base and J by 6 bases, with 9 bases between them. The CDR3 consists of 14 residues. Germline-derived CDR1 and CDR2 are SGHTA and FQGTGA. The CDR3 DNA sequence: TGTGCCAGCAGCTTAAGTGGAGGGGCCGGGGAGCTGTTTTTT. Protein product: CASSLSGGAGELFF.

This sequence joins TRBV28 and TRBJ2-7; 9 nucleotides match TRBD2. The CDR3 has 16 amino acids. CDR1 is MDHEN, CDR2 SYDVKM, per germline. V trimming: 6 bases; J trimming: 0 bases; junction bases outside the gene matches: 9. CDR3 protein: CASRGAGGAASYEQYF. The CDR3 region has the DNA TGTGCCAGCAGGGGGGCGGGGGGGGCCGCCTCCTACGAGCAGTACTTC.

V and J are TRBV6-5 and TRBJ1-5, with D possibly TRBD1 on 5 matching bases. Germline-derived CDR1 and CDR2 are MNHEY and SVGAGI. Trimming took off 6 bases at V and 3 bases at J, with 12 bases between the two ends. The length of the CDR3 is 14 residues. The CDR3 spells CASSSPGYNQPQHF. DNA of the CDR3: TGTGCCAGCAGCTCACCAGGGTACAATCAGCCCCAGCATTTT.

CDR3 DNA: TGTGCCCCAGCCCCCCCCCTATCGGGGATGAACACCGGGGAGCTGTTTTTT. Translating gives CAPAPPLSGMNTGELFF. The J gene is TRBJ2-2, the V gene TRBV19, with a weak D call TRBD2 (5 bases). Germline-derived CDR1 and CDR2 are LNHDA and SQIVND (reference sequence). V shed 11 bases and J shed 1 base, with 23 bases lying between them. The CDR3 is 17 amino acids.

The chain combines TRBV4-1 with TRBJ1-6, with D possibly matching TRBD1 (5 bases). Per the germline V gene, CDR1 is MGHRA and CDR2 is YSYEKL. CDR3 size: 16 residues. Between the trimmed V and J ends, which lost 4 bases and 0 bases, there was a span of 10 bases. The CDR3 bases are TGCGCCAGCAGCCTGACAGACAGCTCCTATAATTCACCCCTCCACTTT. Protein sequence: CASSLTDSSYNSPLHF.

The chain recombines TRBV5-1 with TRBJ1-5; the D is unclear. CDR1 is SGHRS and CDR2 is YFSETQ in the germline V gene. This CDR3 contains 14 residues. Between the trimmed V and J ends, which lost 0 bases and 4 bases, there was a span of 8 bases. The CDR3 loop is CASSLGLPNQPQHF. The CDR3 region has the DNA TGCGCCAGCAGCTTGGGGCTCCCTAATCAGCCCCAGCATTTT.

The table lists this clone with a few counts. This sequence joins TRBV25-1 and TRBJ2-1, with D unresolved. From germline, CDR1 is MGHDK and CDR2 SYGVNS. Deletions cut 2 bases from V and 0 bases from J, with 11 bases between. This CDR3 has 16 amino acids. CDR3 residues: CASSEKQVSSYNEQFF. CDR3 sequence (DNA): TGTGCCAGCAGTGAAAAGCAGGTTAGCTCCTACAATGAGCAGTTCTTC.

The J gene is TRBJ2-4, the V gene TRBV13, with 12 bases aligning to TRBD1. J was trimmed by 8 bases and V by 5 bases; bases with no gene match: 4. This CDR3 comprises 14 residues. Germline V gives CDR1 PRHDT, CDR2 FYEKMQ (reference sequence). The CDR3 region is CASSPGQGADIQYF. CDR3 sequence (DNA): TGTGCCAGCAGCCCGGGACAGGGGGCTGACATTCAGTACTTC.

A single count supports this clone. The chain joins TRBV5-1 to TRBJ2-7, with D perhaps matching TRBD2 (5 bases). This CDR3 is built from 15 residues. Germline-derived CDR1 and CDR2 are SGHRS and YFSETQ. V lost 0 bases and J lost 2, with 12 bases in between. This CDR3 reads CASSLAFGGPYEQYF. For the CDR3, the DNA is TGCGCCAGCAGCTTGGCCTTCGGCGGGCCCTACGAGCAGTACTTC.

There are a few counts of this clone. The chain combines TRBV6-1 with TRBJ1-2; 7 bases map to TRBD1. The CDR3 has 15 residues. With V trimmed by 5 bases and J by 4 bases, 10 bases remained unmatched. Germline CDR1 reads MNHNS; CDR2 reads SASEGT. The CDR3 coding sequence is TGTGCCAGCAGTAAGACAGGGTTCGATAGCTATGGCTACACCTTC. This translates into CASSKTGFDSYGYTF.

The chain links TRBV2 to TRBJ2-1; D perhaps matches TRBD2 (5 bases). Looked up from germline, CDR1 is SNHLY and CDR2 is FYNNEI. CDR3 length: 13 amino acids. The V end was cut by 3 bases, the J end by 2 bases, with 5 bases between. CDR3 coding DNA: TGTGCCAGCAGTGACGGGACCTACAATGAGCAGTTCTTC. Encoded protein: CASSDGTYNEQFF.

The J gene is TRBJ2-1, the V gene TRBV9, with D possibly being TRBD2 (7 bases). CDR1 and CDR2 (germline): SGDLS, YYNGEE. Trimming shortened V by 1 base and J by 0 bases, and 11 bases separated the two germline ends. The CDR3 has 16 amino acids. In DNA, the CDR3 is TGTGCCAGCAGCGTAATGCGGGGGCCCTCCTACAATGAGCAGTTCTTC. This translates into CASSVMRGPSYNEQFF.

The chain links TRBV30 to TRBJ2-7; 7 nucleotides align to TRBD1. The CDR3 has 11 amino acids. V gave up 5 bases and J gave up 2 bases; unmatched junction bases: 0. The germline V gene encodes CDR1 GTSNPN and CDR2 SVGIG (reference sequence). CDR3 region: CAWGTAYEQYF. The DNA for the CDR3 is TGTGCCTGGGGGACAGCCTACGAGCAGTACTTC.

V gene TRBV7-6 combines with J gene TRBJ2-3, with 7 bases identical to TRBD1. Unmatched junction bases numbered 3, after V lost 4 bases and J lost 5 bases. The germline CDR1 and CDR2 sequences are SGHVS and FNYEAQ. There are 13 residues in the CDR3. CDR3 nucleotide sequence: TGTGCCAGCAGCTCCAACAGGGGAGATACGCAGTATTTT. Encoded protein: CASSSNRGDTQYF.